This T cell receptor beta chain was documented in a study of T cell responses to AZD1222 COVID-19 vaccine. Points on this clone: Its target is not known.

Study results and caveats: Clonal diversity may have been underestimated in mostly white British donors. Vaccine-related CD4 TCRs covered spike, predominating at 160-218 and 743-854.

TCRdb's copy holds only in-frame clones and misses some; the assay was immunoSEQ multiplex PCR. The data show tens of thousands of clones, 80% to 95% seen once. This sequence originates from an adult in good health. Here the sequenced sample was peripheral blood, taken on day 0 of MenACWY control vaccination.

The CDR3 loop is CASSIRTGGWGDQPQHF. For the CDR3, the DNA is TGTGCCAGTAGTATTCGCACAGGGGGATGGGGGGATCAGCCCCAGCATTTT. The genes are TRBV19 and TRBJ1-5, with TRBD1 matching over 8 bases. Unmatched junction bases numbered 12, after V lost 3 bases and J lost 5 bases. This CDR3 spans 17 amino acids. Germline V lookup: CDR1 LNHDA, CDR2 SQIVND (reference sequence).